This TCR beta chain was identified in a study of blood T cell repertoires in COVID-19. Deletions cut 1 base from V and 4 bases from J, with 7 bases between. The CDR3 length is 13 residues. Germline V gene data show CDR1 as LGHDT and CDR2 as YNNKEL (reference sequence). As originally analysed: Reference gene primer amplification gave estimated nucleated cell counts. TCRdb keeps only in-frame clones here, not all; method: immunoSEQ multiplex PCR. V and J calls plus clone size are reproduced from that table; the DNA served to infer D and trimming. The repertoire has about 380,000 clones, around 87% of them found once; the top ten carry 1% to 1.5%.

This sequence originates from a man younger than 45 who had recovered from COVID-19. Sequencing used PBMCs or T cells enriched from blood (not recorded which). The genes are TRBV3-1 (or the pseudogene TRBV3-2) and TRBJ1-1; D unclear. The CDR3 nucleotides are TGTGCCAGCAGCCAAGGCGGAACCACTGAAGCTTTCTTT. Translating it yields CASSQGGTTEAFF.